One TCR beta chain is described in this entry. Its antigen is not yet known. Base qualities are not recorded, but no much larger clone differs from it by a single base. Taken with the paper, the label for time point translates to: sample taken at primary tumor resection. Without any cell sorting, TCR sequencing was performed on whole RNA extracted either from tumor and nontumor lung tissue or from cryopreserved PBMC samples. Samples were obtained from fewer than 80 patients with early-stage, untreated non-small cell lung cancer from the lung TRACERx cohort. A patient was chosen for TCR sequencing only when enough RNA was available from at least two tumor regions. Receptors were amplified or captured by 5' RACE. The instrument given in TCRdb is NextSeq 500. In the TCR library protocol, a unique molecular identifier was attached to each TCR cDNA molecule so that PCR and sequencing errors could be corrected. The original pipeline was this. TCR identification, UMI-based error correction and CDR3 extraction were performed with Decombinator tools. Expanded TCRs were defined as those above a frequency of 2 per 1,000, corresponding to the top 1% of the tumor frequency distribution. Each repertoire was subsampled 100 times to 5,000 TCRs, after which Renyi diversity was computed with the R vegan package. CDR3 similarity networks were built from amino acid triplet string-kernel similarity, connecting CDR3s with pairwise similarity above 0.82. Starting from the raw public reads, TCRdb applied fastp trimming at Q25, assembled clones with MiXCR and retained in-frame beta chains. Here each entry gathers all rows of one CDR3 protein and keeps the most common genes and DNA. The V and J calls reflect TCRdb's pipeline rather than the authors' work. The sample records some 70,000 distinct CDR3 sequences, roughly 14% of which are singletons. The ten largest clones take up more than 5.5% of the sample.

This entry comes from a study of spatial heterogeneity in lung cancer (dated by TCRdb to between 2018 and 2021). With respect to the entire study: Beta-chain transcripts were consistently detected in greater numbers than alpha-chain transcripts, which likely reflected higher beta-chain transcript abundance. TCR repertoire features were related to nonsynonymous mutation counts determined by whole-exome sequencing of tumor tissue. In non-small cell lung cancer, the study quantitatively compared TCR alpha and beta repertoires across several tumor regions, matched nontumor lung, and blood. In the raw uncorrected reads, each unique combination of TCR and UMI appeared on average more than ten times. Both alpha and beta chains were TCR-sequenced in samples taken at surgery, namely 220 tumor regions, around 64 matched nontumor lung samples and some 53 PBMC samples.

Broad study findings and their caveats: Ubiquitous expanded tumor TCRs were found in blood more often at tumor resection than at routine follow-up. Confirming at a functional level the hypothesis that regional TCRs recognize regional mutations was considered to require additional single-cell paired TCR alpha and beta sequencing.

CDR1 LGHNA and CDR2 YSLEER are derived from the germline V gene. The CDR3, from cysteine to phenylalanine, totals 13 residues. This entry keeps only the CDR3 DNA: 39 bases, framed from base 1. Trimming costs V 1 base and J 9 bases, and their ends lie 10 bases apart. Recombination joined TRBV4-3 with TRBJ2-1, with no D gene named confidently. The sequence was obtained from a male donor with early-stage non-small cell lung cancer. Material: PBMCs, obtained at surgery. Here the CDR3 is given as CASSQGSNIEQFF. In nucleotides, the sequence is TGCGCCAGCAGCCAAGGGAGTAACATTGAGCAGTTCTTC.